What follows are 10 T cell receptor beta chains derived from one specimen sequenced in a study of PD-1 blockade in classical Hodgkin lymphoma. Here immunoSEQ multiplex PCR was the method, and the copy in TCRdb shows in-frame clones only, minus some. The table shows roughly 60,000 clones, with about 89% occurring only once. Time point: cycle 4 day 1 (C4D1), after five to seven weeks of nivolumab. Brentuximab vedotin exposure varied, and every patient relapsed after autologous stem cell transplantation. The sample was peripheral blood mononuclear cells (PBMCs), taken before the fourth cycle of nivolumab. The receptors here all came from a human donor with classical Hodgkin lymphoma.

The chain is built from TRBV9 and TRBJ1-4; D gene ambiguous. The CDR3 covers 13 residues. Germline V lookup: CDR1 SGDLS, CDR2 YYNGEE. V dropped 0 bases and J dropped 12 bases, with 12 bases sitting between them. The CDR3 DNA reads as TGTGCCAGCAGCGTAGCCGACGGGTATGAACTGTTTTTT. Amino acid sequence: CASSVADGYELFF.

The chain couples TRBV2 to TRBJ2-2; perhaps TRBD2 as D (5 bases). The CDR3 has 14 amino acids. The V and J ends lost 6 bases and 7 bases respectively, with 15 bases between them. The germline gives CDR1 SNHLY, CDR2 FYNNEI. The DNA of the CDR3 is TGTGCCAGCAGGCATTGGGAGATCGGCGGGGAGCTGTTTTTT. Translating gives CASRHWEIGGELFF.

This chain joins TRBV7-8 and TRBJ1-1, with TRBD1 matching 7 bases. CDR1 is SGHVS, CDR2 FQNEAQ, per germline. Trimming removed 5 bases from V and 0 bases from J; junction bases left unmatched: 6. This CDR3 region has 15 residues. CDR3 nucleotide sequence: TGTGCCAGCAGCCCACAGGGGTGGATGAACACTGAAGCTTTCTTT. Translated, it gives CASSPQGWMNTEAFF. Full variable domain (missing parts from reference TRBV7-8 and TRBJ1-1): GAGVSQSPRYKVAKRGQDVALRCDPISGHVSLFWYQQALGQGPEFLTYFQNEAQLDKSGLPSDRFFAERPEGSVSTLKIQRTQQEDSAVYLCASSPQGWMNTEAFFGQGTRLTVV.

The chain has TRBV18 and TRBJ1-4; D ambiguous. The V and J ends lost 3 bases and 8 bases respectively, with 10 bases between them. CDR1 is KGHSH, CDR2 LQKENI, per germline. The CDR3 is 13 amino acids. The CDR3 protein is CASSPGRREKLFF. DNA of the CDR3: TGTGCCAGCTCACCGGGCAGAAGGGAAAAACTGTTTTTT.

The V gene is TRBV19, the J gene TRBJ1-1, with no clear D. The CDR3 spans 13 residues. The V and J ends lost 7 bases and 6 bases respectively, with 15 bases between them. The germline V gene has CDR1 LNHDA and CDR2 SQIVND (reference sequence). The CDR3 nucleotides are TGTGCCAGTATCTCGAGGGCCGGCCCTGAAGCTTTCTTT. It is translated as CASISRAGPEAFF.

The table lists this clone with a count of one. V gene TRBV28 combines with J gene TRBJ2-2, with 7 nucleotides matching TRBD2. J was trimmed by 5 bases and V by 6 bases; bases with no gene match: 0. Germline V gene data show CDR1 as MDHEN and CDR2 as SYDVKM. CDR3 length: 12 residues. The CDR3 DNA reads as TGTGCCAGCAGAGCGGGGACCGGGGAGCTGTTTTTT. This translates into CASRAGTGELFF.

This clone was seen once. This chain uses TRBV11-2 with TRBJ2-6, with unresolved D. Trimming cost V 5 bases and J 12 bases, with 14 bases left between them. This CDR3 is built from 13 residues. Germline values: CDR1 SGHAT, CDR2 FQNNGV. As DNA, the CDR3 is TGTGCCAGCAGCCAGCGAGGTGTCTTCGTCCTGACTTTC. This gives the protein CASSQRGVFVLTF.

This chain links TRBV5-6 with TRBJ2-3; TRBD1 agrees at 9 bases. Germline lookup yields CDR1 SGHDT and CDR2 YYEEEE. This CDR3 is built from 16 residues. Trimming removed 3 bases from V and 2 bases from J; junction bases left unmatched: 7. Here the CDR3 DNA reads TGTGCCAGCAGCTCCCCGGGACAGGGTAACACAGATACGCAGTATTTT. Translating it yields CASSSPGQGNTDTQYF.

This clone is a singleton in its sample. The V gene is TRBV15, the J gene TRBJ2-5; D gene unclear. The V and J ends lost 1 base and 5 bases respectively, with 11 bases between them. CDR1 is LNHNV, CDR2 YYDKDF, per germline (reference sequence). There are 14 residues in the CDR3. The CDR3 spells CATSRVRYPETQYF. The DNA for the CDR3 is TGTGCCACCAGCAGAGTCCGCTACCCGGAGACCCAGTACTTC.

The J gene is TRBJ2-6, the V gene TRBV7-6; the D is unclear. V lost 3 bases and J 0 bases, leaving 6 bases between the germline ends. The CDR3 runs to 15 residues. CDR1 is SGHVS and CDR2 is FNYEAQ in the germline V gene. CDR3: CASSLRSSGANVLTF. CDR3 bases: TGTGCCAGCAGCTTGCGGAGCTCTGGGGCCAACGTCCTGACTTTC.